The 18 T cell receptor beta chains below come from one sample, sequenced in a study of cytomegalovirus exposure and HLA in healthy donors. Primers: 60 Vbeta forward and 13 Jbeta reverse. Only in-frame clones appear in the TCRdb table, and some are missing; sequencing was by immunoSEQ multiplex PCR. Among about 180,000 clones listed, 75% to 90% were seen once. The specimen was PBMCs. All receptors come from a girl between 5 and 17 years old in good health and CMV-seropositive.

The chain employs TRBV2 and TRBJ1-1; D gene unclear. The CDR3 contains 15 residues. V lost 2 bases, J lost 0 bases, and 10 bases lay in between. Germline V lookup: CDR1 SNHLY, CDR2 FYNNEI. CDR3 loop: CASSEWSSLNTEAFF. As DNA, the CDR3 is TGTGCCAGCAGTGAATGGTCCAGTCTGAACACTGAAGCTTTCTTT.

V gene TRBV2 combines with J gene TRBJ2-3; 10 positions agree with TRBD2. The CDR3 is 16 amino acids. Germline V gene lookup returns CDR1 SNHLY and CDR2 FYNNEI. With 7 bases clipped from V and 4 bases from J, the junction kept 11 bases outside the gene matches. CDR3 amino acids: CASTPAGAGGPDTQYF. The CDR3 nucleotides read TGTGCCAGCACCCCCGCGGGAGCGGGAGGGCCAGATACGCAGTATTTT.

The chain has TRBV7-9 and TRBJ2-1; 8 bases are shared with TRBD1. This CDR3 region has 15 residues. V lost 5 bases, J lost 4 bases, and 7 bases stayed unmatched. Per germline, CDR1 SEHNR and CDR2 FQNEAQ (reference sequence). The CDR3 DNA sequence: TGTGCCAGCAGCCCGCGGACAGGGCGGTACAATGAGCAGTTCTTC. Protein sequence: CASSPRTGRYNEQFF.

This chain links TRBV6-6 with TRBJ2-7; TRBD1 aligns across 9 bases. Per the germline V gene, CDR1 is MNHNY and CDR2 is SVGAGI (reference sequence). The CDR3 is 16 amino acids. With 5 bases clipped from V and 3 bases from J, the junction kept 11 bases outside the gene matches. The CDR3 loop is CASSGKPGQGYYEQYF. In DNA form, the CDR3 reads TGTGCCAGCAGTGGCAAGCCGGGACAGGGATACTACGAGCAGTACTTC.

The chain links TRBV27 to TRBJ2-1; 8 positions match TRBD2. This CDR3 is built from 17 residues. Looked up from germline, CDR1 is MNHEY and CDR2 is SMNVEV (reference sequence). The ends lost 6 bases at V and 6 bases at J; junction bases unmatched: 16. The CDR3 DNA follows: TGTGCCAGCAGCCAACAAGAGCGGGAGTTCGCCTCCAATGAGCAGTTCTTC. The encoded protein is CASSQQEREFASNEQFF.

This clone was found once. This rearrangement joins TRBV21-1 to TRBJ2-5; the table calls TRBD2, which could not be checked here. TRBV21-1 is tagged as a pseudogene. CDR3 length: 21 amino acids. The DNA of the CDR3 is TGTGCCAGCAGCAAAGGCGGACAGGGGAGGACTAGCGGGAGGGCCGGGAAGACCCAGTACTTC. Translated: CASSKGGQGRTSGRAGKTQYF.

The chain recombines TRBV13 with TRBJ2-7; D is undetermined. CDR3 length: 12 residues. V gave up 0 bases and J gave up 7 bases, with 7 bases separating them. Germline V lookup: CDR1 PRHDT, CDR2 FYEKMQ (reference sequence). The CDR3 sequence is CASSLGALEQYF. The CDR3 region has the DNA TGTGCCAGCAGCTTAGGAGCCCTGGAGCAGTACTTC. Combining the CDR3 with reference TRBV13 and TRBJ2-7 gives the whole variable domain AAGVIQSPRHLIKEKRETATLKCYPIPRHDTVYWYQQGPGQDPQFLISFYEKMQSDKGSIPDRFSAQQFSDYHSELNMSSLELGDSALYFCASSLGALEQYFGPGTRLTVT.

The rearrangement joins TRBV5-1 to TRBJ2-3, with 8 bases lining up with TRBD1. Germline V gene sequence: CDR1 SGHRS, CDR2 YFSETQ. The CDR3 extends over 15 amino acids. Unmatched junction bases numbered 7, after V lost 4 bases and J lost 3 bases. CDR3 DNA sequence: TGCGCCAGCAGCCAAGGACAGGGTAGGACAGATACGCAGTATTTT. Its translation: CASSQGQGRTDTQYF.

The chain recombines TRBV10-3 with TRBJ1-2, with 7 bases matching TRBD1. The CDR3 totals 13 residues. Trimming removed 8 bases from V and 5 bases from J; junction bases left unmatched: 8. Germline V lookup: CDR1 ENHRY, CDR2 SYGVKD. The CDR3: CAIRTGFGYGYTF. In nucleotides, the CDR3 is TGTGCCATCCGGACAGGCTTCGGGTATGGCTACACCTTC.

V and J are TRBV27 and TRBJ2-2, with D possibly being TRBD1 (5 bases). Trimming shortened V by 2 bases and J by 5 bases, and 12 bases separated the two germline ends. Germline assignment: CDR1 MNHEY and CDR2 SMNVEV (reference sequence). The CDR3 totals 15 residues. CDR3 residues: CASSLPGSGTGELFF. CDR3 bases: TGTGCCAGCAGTTTACCAGGGTCGGGTACCGGGGAGCTGTTTTTT.

The chain recombines TRBV25-1 with TRBJ2-5; 11 bases align to TRBD1. The J call is in doubt because the DNA end fits TRBJ2-7 better. CDR3 length: 14 residues. Per germline, CDR1 MGHDK and CDR2 SYGVNS. CDR3 bases: TGTGCCAGCAGTAATGGACAGGGGGCTTACGAGCAGTACTTC. It is translated as CASSNGQGAYEQYF.

The V call is TRBV10-3, the J call TRBJ2-1; 7 bases align to TRBD2. Germline CDR1 and CDR2: ENHRY and SYGVKD. V shed 4 bases, J shed 4 bases, and the junction held 7 bases outside the gene matches. This CDR3 region has 15 residues. CDR3 DNA: TGTGCCATCAGTGTTACTAGCGAGCCTTACAATGAGCAGTTCTTC. This translates into CAISVTSEPYNEQFF.

This rearrangement joins TRBV7-2 to TRBJ2-5, with 9 bases identical to TRBD1. The CDR3 contains 16 residues. Trimming at V came to 5 bases and at J to 5 bases, leaving 12 bases not matched to a gene. Germline values: CDR1 SGHTA, CDR2 FQGNSA. In DNA, the CDR3 is TGTGCCAGCAGCGCACGAAGGACAGGGGTGCGGGAGACCCAGTACTTC. As protein: CASSARRTGVRETQYF.

The V gene is TRBV18, the J gene TRBJ2-1, with a tentative D call TRBD1 (5 bases). This CDR3 is 15 amino acids long. CDR1 is KGHSH, CDR2 LQKENI, per germline. V was cut by 3 bases and J by 8 bases, with 17 bases left in between. The CDR3: CASSPGQGSGDEQFF. CDR3 sequence (DNA): TGTGCCAGCTCACCGGGGCAGGGTAGTGGGGATGAGCAGTTCTTC.

Only one count was recorded for this clone. The chain couples TRBV6-5 to TRBJ2-1, with D tentatively TRBD2 (5 bases). CDR1 and CDR2 (germline): MNHEY, SVGAGI. This CDR3 is 15 amino acids long. V lost 6 bases and J 3 bases, leaving 15 bases between the germline ends. The CDR3: CASSPLSRGYNEQFF. Written as DNA, the CDR3 is TGTGCCAGCAGCCCTTTATCCCGGGGCTACAATGAGCAGTTCTTC.

The chain employs TRBV6-6 and TRBJ2-3, with a tentative D call TRBD2 (7 bases). The CDR3 loop spans 15 amino acids. CDR1 is MNHNY and CDR2 is SVGAGI in the germline V gene (reference sequence). Trimming stripped 6 bases from V and 4 bases from J, with 17 bases between. Here the CDR3 reads CASSLVGGAADTQYF. The CDR3 coding sequence is TGTGCCAGCAGCCTAGTTGGGGGGGCGGCAGATACGCAGTATTTT.

The chain is built from TRBV2 and TRBJ1-1; D gene uncertain. CDR1 SNHLY and CDR2 FYNNEI come from the germline V gene. The CDR3 is 12 amino acids. The germline V and J ends were trimmed by 6 bases and 6 bases, with 11 bases remaining between them. CDR3: CASSPGRAEAFF. The DNA for the CDR3 is TGTGCCAGCAGCCCAGGTCGAGCTGAAGCTTTCTTT.

This sequence joins TRBV11-3 and TRBJ1-1, with 9 bases identical to TRBD1. The germline V gene has CDR1 SGHNT and CDR2 YENEEA. The V and J ends lost 3 bases and 1 base, in that order; junction bases with no gene match: 0. The CDR3 covers 14 residues. This CDR3 reads CASSLDRGNTEAFF. CDR3 DNA: TGTGCCAGCAGCTTGGACAGGGGGAACACTGAAGCTTTCTTT.